Listed below are T cell receptor beta chains from one sample, sequenced in a study of OX40 agonist ivuxolimab in advanced cancers. Clones were read by immunoSEQ multiplex PCR, and TCRdb kept only the in-frame ones, dropping some. The table lists tens of thousands of clones, over 75% of them singletons. The sequencing here drew on CD4+ or CD8+ T cells sorted from blood, taken in a trial of the OX40 agonist ivuxolimab. These TCRs come from an adult with an advanced solid tumor such as melanoma, head and neck, liver or kidney cancer. Each CDR3 is given without its conserved first and last residue. The D gene is left open where the match is weak.

v_call	j_call	d_call	cdr3_aa
TRBV4-1	TRBJ1-1	NA	ASSQDWENTEAF
TRBV28	TRBJ2-7	NA	ASSSPLRIGSYEQY
TRBV27	TRBJ1-5	NA	ASSPDKYSNQPQH
TRBV18	TRBJ2-7	NA	ASSPGGSGEQY
TRBV27	TRBJ2-7	TRBD1	ASSWRQGAAYEQY
TRBV10-3	TRBJ2-2	NA	AITAIVTGELF
TRBV28	TRBJ2-1	TRBD2	ASSLLLAGAPDNEQF
TRBV6-4	TRBJ2-1	TRBD2	ASSQLAGLNEQF
TRBV18	TRBJ2-1	NA	ASSPPVGGGPYNEQF
TRBV6-5	TRBJ2-5	NA	ASSFWPQETQY
TRBV25-1	TRBJ1-2	NA	ASSESHGYT
TRBV7-3	TRBJ2-1	NA	ASSPGPGVVNEQF
TRBV28	TRBJ2-7	NA	ASTKGGAIYEQY
TRBV5-6	TRBJ1-4	NA	ASSLDAARRTTNEKLF
TRBV5-1	TRBJ2-5	NA	ASRETEQETQY
TRBV7-3	TRBJ1-1	NA	ASSLLRRENTEAF
TRBV7-9	TRBJ2-7	TRBD1	ASSTDRLSYEQY
TRBV29-1	TRBJ1-4	NA	SVAGPGPEKLF
TRBV7-9	TRBJ2-7	NA	ASSLGADEQY
TRBV2	TRBJ2-5	NA	ASTPWRVQETQY
TRBV27	TRBJ2-1	TRBD2	ASSLSVAGGSEQF
TRBV5-4	TRBJ2-1	NA	ASEGSDVSGEQF
TRBV11-2	TRBJ1-3	NA	ASSFARYSGNTIY
TRBV28	TRBJ2-3	NA	ASSLGYDGTDTQY
TRBV4-3	TRBJ2-3	TRBD1	ASSQGTGGTDTQY
TRBV28	TRBJ2-1	NA	ASSYEGIYNEQF
TRBV4-3	TRBJ1-3	TRBD1	ASSQDPGQGSGNTIY
TRBV27	TRBJ1-5	TRBD1	ASSSGTGGGRRSNQPQH
TRBV19	TRBJ2-7	TRBD1	ASSIGRGRSYEQY
TRBV7-9	TRBJ2-1	TRBD2	ASSGTSGLGGSYNEQF
TRBV5-6	TRBJ2-1	TRBD2	ASSLGGRGVGDEQF
TRBV4-1	TRBJ2-1	NA	ASSQEAAYNEQF
TRBV28	TRBJ2-6	NA	ASSSDGHSGANVLT
TRBV6-1	TRBJ2-3	NA	ASSEWRHAGTDTQY
TRBV27	TRBJ2-3	NA	ASSSLPKQWADTQY
TRBV28	TRBJ2-1	NA	ASITGYGGNEQF
TRBV4-1	TRBJ2-1	TRBD2	ASSQDRTSGGYNEQF
TRBV5-4	TRBJ2-3	NA	ASSPKEGTYTDTQY
TRBV5-5	TRBJ2-7	NA	ASSLVGAGEVGEQY
TRBV28	TRBJ2-7	TRBD1	ASSYSDRPEQY
TRBV6-5	TRBJ2-7	TRBD2	ASTQRERSYEQY
TRBV7-3	TRBJ2-1	TRBD2	ASSPKGLAAPYNEQF
TRBV11-3	TRBJ2-7	NA	ASSLQAVYEQY
TRBV5-6	TRBJ2-7	NA	ASSLGQTTYEQY
TRBV28	TRBJ2-1	NA	ASSLAYTSYNEQF
TRBV4-3	TRBJ2-7	NA	ASSQEQGRGTTTYEQY
TRBV7-8	TRBJ2-3	TRBD1	ASSSKTGDGTDTQY
TRBV7-8	TRBJ2-7	NA	ASSQRRGKSSYEQY
TRBV30	TRBJ2-7	TRBD2	AWTRGLAGEQY
TRBV4-3	TRBJ2-7	TRBD2	ASSQTREGSYEQY
TRBV4-2	TRBJ2-1	TRBD2	ASSQAAAGYNEQF
TRBV5-4	TRBJ1-2	TRBD1	ASSQGPGQGAHGYT